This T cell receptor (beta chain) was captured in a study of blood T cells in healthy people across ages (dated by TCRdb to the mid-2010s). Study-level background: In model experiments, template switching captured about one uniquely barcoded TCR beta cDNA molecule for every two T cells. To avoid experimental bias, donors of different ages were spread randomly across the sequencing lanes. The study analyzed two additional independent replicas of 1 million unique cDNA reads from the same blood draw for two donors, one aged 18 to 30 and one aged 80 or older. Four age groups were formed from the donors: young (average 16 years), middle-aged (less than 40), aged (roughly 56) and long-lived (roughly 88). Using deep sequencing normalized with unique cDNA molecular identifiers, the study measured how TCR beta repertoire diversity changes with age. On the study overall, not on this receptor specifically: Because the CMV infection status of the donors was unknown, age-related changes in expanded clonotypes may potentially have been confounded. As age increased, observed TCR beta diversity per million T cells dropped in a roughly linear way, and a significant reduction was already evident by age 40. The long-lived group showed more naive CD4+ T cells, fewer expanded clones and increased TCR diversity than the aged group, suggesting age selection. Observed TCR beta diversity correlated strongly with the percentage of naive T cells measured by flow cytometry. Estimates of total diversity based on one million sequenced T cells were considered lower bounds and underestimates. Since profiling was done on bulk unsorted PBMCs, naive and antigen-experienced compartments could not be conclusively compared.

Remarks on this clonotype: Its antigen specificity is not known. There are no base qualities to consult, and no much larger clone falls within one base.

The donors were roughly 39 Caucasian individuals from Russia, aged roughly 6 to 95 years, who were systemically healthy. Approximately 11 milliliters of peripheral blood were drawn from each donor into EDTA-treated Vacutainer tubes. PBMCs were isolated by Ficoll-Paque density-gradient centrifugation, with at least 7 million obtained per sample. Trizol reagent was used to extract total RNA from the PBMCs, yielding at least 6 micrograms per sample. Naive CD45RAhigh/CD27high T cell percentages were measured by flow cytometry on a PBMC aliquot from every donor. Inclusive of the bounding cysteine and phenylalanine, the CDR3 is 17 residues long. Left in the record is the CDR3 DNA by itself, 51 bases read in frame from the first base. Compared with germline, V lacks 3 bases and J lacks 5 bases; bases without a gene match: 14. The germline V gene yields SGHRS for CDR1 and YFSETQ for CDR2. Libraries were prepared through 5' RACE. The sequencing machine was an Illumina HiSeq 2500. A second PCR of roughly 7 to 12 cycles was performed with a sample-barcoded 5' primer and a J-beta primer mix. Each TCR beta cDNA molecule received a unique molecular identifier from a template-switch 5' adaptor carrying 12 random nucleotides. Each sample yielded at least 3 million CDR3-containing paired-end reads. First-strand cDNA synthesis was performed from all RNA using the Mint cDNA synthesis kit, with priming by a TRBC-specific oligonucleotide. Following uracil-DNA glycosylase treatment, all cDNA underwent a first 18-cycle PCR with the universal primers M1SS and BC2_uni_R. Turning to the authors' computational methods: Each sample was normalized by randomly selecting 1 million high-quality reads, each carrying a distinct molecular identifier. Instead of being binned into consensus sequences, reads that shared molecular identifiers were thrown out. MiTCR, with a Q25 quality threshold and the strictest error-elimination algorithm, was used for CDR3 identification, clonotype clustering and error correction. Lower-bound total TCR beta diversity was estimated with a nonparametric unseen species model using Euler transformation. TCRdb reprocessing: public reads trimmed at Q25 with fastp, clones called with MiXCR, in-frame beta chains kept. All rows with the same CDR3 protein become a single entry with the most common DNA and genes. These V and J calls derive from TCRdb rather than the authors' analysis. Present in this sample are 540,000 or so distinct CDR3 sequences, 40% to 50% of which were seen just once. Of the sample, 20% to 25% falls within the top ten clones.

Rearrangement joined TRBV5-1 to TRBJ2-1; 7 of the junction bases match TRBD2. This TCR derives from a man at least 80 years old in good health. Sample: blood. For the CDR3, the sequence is CASSSTGGTMGHNEQFF. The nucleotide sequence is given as TGCGCCAGCAGCTCCACCGGGGGGACGATGGGTCACAATGAGCAGTTCTTC.